This is a list of T cell receptor beta chains from one sample in a study of blood T cell repertoires in COVID-19. This table comes from immunoSEQ multiplex PCR, and its TCRdb copy is limited to in-frame clones, with some not included. The profile covers over 200,000 clones, with 80% to 95% appearing a single time and about 0.8% taken by the ten largest. Sequencing was done on a sample of peripheral blood. All receptors come from a man between 60 and 75 years old with COVID-19, enrolled during active disease. Each CDR3 is given with its conserved first and last residue. The order of the fields is D gene, J gene, clone size, V gene, CDR3 DNA, CDR3 protein. The D gene is left open where the match is weak. Rows may omit the clone size; those that give it use once, few, many or a size class.

>.|TRBJ1-5|few|TRBV12-3/TRBV12-4
TGTGCCAGCAGACCGCGTGGACTGCAGCCCCAGCATTTT
CASRPRGLQPQHF
>TRBD1|TRBJ1-1|.|TRBV25-1
TGTGCCAGCTTGGGACAGGTTAACACTGAAGCTTTCTTT
CASLGQVNTEAFF
>TRBD2|TRBJ2-3|once|TRBV9
TGTGCCAGCAGCGTAGCTGGGCGGGGGGGGAGCACAGATACGCAGTATTTT
CASSVAGRGGSTDTQYF
>.|TRBJ2-7|.|TRBV4-2
TGTGCCAGCAGCCAATCTCTGCGATACTCCTACGAGCAGTACTTC
CASSQSLRYSYEQYF
>.|TRBJ1-6|.|TRBV5-1
TGCGCCAGCAGCTTGGAGGGGACACCTTATAATTCACCCCTCCACTTT
CASSLEGTPYNSPLHF
>.|TRBJ2-3|once|TRBV4-1
TGCGCCAGCAGCCGTTCGGTGGGCACAGATACGCAGTATTTT
CASSRSVGTDTQYF
>.|TRBJ2-5|.|TRBV9
TGTGCCAGCAGCGTTTCAGCTAGGGGATCCCAAGAGACCCAGTACTTC
CASSVSARGSQETQYF
>.|TRBJ1-6|.|TRBV6-5
TGTGCCAGCAGTTACTCTCAGGAGGGGAAAACTACCCTCCACTTT
CASSYSQEGKTTLHF
>.|TRBJ2-1|.|TRBV9
TGTGCCAGCAGCGTTACTAGCCTGAGCTCCTACAATGAGCAGTTCTTC
CASSVTSLSSYNEQFF
>TRBD1|TRBJ1-6|.|TRBV7-2
TGTGCCAGCAGCTTGGACAGGGTGATCAATAATTCACCCCTCCACTTT
CASSLDRVINNSPLHF
>TRBD1|TRBJ2-5|.|TRBV5-1
TGCGCCAGCAGCGCTGGACAGGGCCAAGAGACCCAGTACTTC
CASSAGQGQETQYF
>TRBD1|TRBJ1-1|.|TRBV7-2
TGTGCCAGCAGCTTAGACAGGGGGCCCACTGAAGCTTTCTTT
CASSLDRGPTEAFF
>.|TRBJ1-2|.|TRBV6-5
TGTGCCAGCAGTTACTCGCACATGTATGGCTACACCTTC
CASSYSHMYGYTF
>TRBD2|TRBJ2-1|.|TRBV28
TGTGCCAGCAGTTTGGCAGCGGGAGTTTTTGAGCAGTTCTTC
CASSLAAGVFEQFF
>TRBD1|TRBJ2-1|once|TRBV4-3
TGCGCCAGCAGCCAAGGGACAGGCTCGGGCAATGAGCAGTTCTTC
CASSQGTGSGNEQFF
>.|TRBJ2-1|.|TRBV2
TGTGCCAGCAAGGGGTCCTACAATGAGCAGTTCTTC
CASKGSYNEQFF
>.|TRBJ1-6|few|TRBV7-8
TGTGCCAGCAGCTTAGATCTAGGAAGCCTCCACTTT
CASSLDLGSLHF
>TRBD1|TRBJ2-1|once|TRBV24-1
TGTGCCACCGGGACAGGGGTGGGGCATGAGCAGTTCTTC
CATGTGVGHEQFF
>.|TRBJ2-7|.|TRBV28
TGTGCCAGCAGTTTCGGACAGGGAGGGGACGAGCAGTACTTC
CASSFGQGGDEQYF
>.|TRBJ2-2|.|TRBV5-1
TGCGCCAGCAGGAAGGGGACTGATAACACCGGGGAGCTGTTTTTT
CASRKGTDNTGELFF
>.|TRBJ1-4|.|TRBV5-1
TGCGCCAGCAGCACCAACGGCAGGGGCGATGAAAAACTGTTTTTT
CASSTNGRGDEKLFF
>.|TRBJ2-2|.|TRBV7-8
TGTGCCAGCAGCAAGACAGTTCTCACCGGGGAGCTGTTTTTT
CASSKTVLTGELFF
>TRBD2|TRBJ2-2|.|TRBV28
TGTGCCAGCAGGGCGGGACTAGCGCCCGGGGAGCTGTTTTTT
CASRAGLAPGELFF
>TRBD1|TRBJ1-6|.|TRBV6-6
TGTGCCAGCAGTCCCGACGGGACAGACAAAATTAGCTCCTATAATTCACCCCTCCACTTT
CASSPDGTDKISSYNSPLHF
>.|TRBJ2-7|.|TRBV14
TGTGCCAGCAGCCAAGTTCGGACTCCCCACGAGCAGTACTTC
CASSQVRTPHEQYF
>TRBD1|TRBJ2-5|.|TRBV11-1
TGTGCCAGCAGCTTCGGGCAGGGGGCGAGTGAGACCCAGTACTTC
CASSFGQGASETQYF
>TRBD2|TRBJ2-7|.|TRBV3-1/TRBV3-2
TGTGCCAGCAGCCCATTACTAGCGGTCAGGGACTCCTACGAGCAGTACTTC
CASSPLLAVRDSYEQYF
>TRBD1|TRBJ1-1|.|TRBV2
TGTGCCAGCAGTCCTCAGGGGGGTAACACTGAAGCTTTCTTT
CASSPQGGNTEAFF